This TCR beta chain was sequenced for a study of blood T cell repertoires in COVID-19 (dated by TCRdb to 2020 to 2021). Regarding the complete study: Samples covering the acute and convalescent phases of COVID-19 were provided by collaborators in the United States, Italy and Spain. The repertoires were released in a freely available public database meant as a resource for research on the immune response to SARS-CoV-2. Nearly every sample came with metadata listing a de-identified subject ID, COVID-19 status, age in years and sex. The samples were drawn from two sources: the first 160 participants of the ongoing ImmuneRACE study, and 1,200 or so subjects contributed by 6 global collaborators. Where available, HLA class I and class II types were obtained from metadata supplied by the sample provider rather than from assay-based typing. Subjects who had been exposed to COVID-19, were actively infected with it, or had recovered from it provided the deeply sampled blood TCRbeta repertoires that made up the dataset. The material from the prospective study consisted of cDNA or gDNA derived from T cells, B-cell-depleted T cells, or PBMCs.

The CDR3 measures 17 amino acids from cysteine to phenylalanine. Only CDR3 DNA is held: 51 bases, read in frame from base 1. The germline V gene (reference sequence) yields GTSNPN for CDR1 and SVGIG for CDR2. Trimming takes 7 bases off V and 2 bases off J; junction bases not matched to a gene: 11. Broader findings and caveats from the paper: The quantity of clinical and demographic metadata differed by source and by participant and was supplied without curation.

Collaborating institutions collected whole blood in K2EDTA tubes following their own protocols. For TCRbeta analysis, collaborators shipped samples in one of three forms: frozen whole blood, isolated PBMCs, or DNA extracted from either of those sample types. TCRbeta CDR3 regions were amplified from genomic DNA by means of the immunoSEQ Assay, a bias-controlled multiplex PCR. The study's processing was this. The number of nucleated cells in each sample was estimated by amplification of reference gene primers within the assay. To quantify the absolute abundance of each unique TCRbeta CDR3 rearrangement, sequence reads were collapsed and filtered. For each sample, productive Simpson clonality was calculated as the square root of Simpson's diversity index over productive rearrangements. Here the immuneACCESS table is served through TCRdb, limited to in-frame sequences with V and J called. Missing clones are a known gap in these copies; in checked studies unresolved V genes cover under half, and the rest lacks a known reason. V, J and clone size derive from that table, while D and trimming were established from the DNA sequence. This sample has 31,000 or so clones in its table, and more than 70% of those were observed once. The ten largest clones capture 7.3% of the sample.

This clone was detected once. Its antigen is not yet known. No quality values exist for individual bases; no much larger clone is one base distant. The chain joins TRBV30 to TRBJ2-5, and TRBD2 matches 15 of the central bases. The receptor was isolated from a human donor in a cohort sampled during active COVID-19. The sequencing sample was made of peripheral blood. The CDR3 corresponds to CASAFGLAGGGQETQYF. The DNA is as follows: TGTGCCTCCGCTTTCGGACTAGCGGGAGGGGGGCAAGAGACCCAGTACTTC.